The TCR beta chain described here comes from a study of cytomegalovirus exposure and HLA in healthy donors. The PCR was carried out with 60 Vbeta primers and 13 Jbeta primers. Some clones are missing from TCRdb's copy, which holds only in-frame ones; the method was immunoSEQ multiplex PCR. The sample includes about 210,000 clones, around 84% of them seen just once. From germline, CDR1 is LNHDA and CDR2 SQIVND (reference sequence). The CDR3 totals 14 residues. The V gene lost 5 bases and the J gene lost 6 bases, with 16 bases spanning the gap. The J gene is TRBJ1-1, the V gene TRBV19; no reliable D call. The sequenced sample consisted of PBMCs. This clonotype was sampled from a man aged 35-49 years in good health and CMV-seropositive. The CDR3 is CASSLQLGVAEAFF. For the CDR3, the DNA is TGTGCCAGTAGTTTACAGCTCGGGGTGGCTGAAGCTTTCTTT.